The clone carrying this T cell receptor (beta chain) appeared a few times. These data originate in a study of blood T cells in healthy people across ages. Total RNA was isolated from each sample in quantities of at least 6 micrograms. Combining a sample-barcoded 5' primer with a J-beta primer mix, a second PCR ran for roughly 6 to 12 cycles. All cDNA molecules were each tagged by a template-switch adaptor with 12 random nucleotides. Using its own MiXCR run on the 5' RACE reads, TCRdb lists one record per CDR3 protein. The repertoire holds about 780,000 distinct CDR3 sequences, with around half as singletons. The V gene lost 6 bases and the J gene lost 7 bases, with 21 bases spanning the gap. The CDR3 extends over 16 amino acids.

Source material: blood. The chain couples TRBV12-3 or TRBV12-4 to TRBJ1-4; D is unresolved. The source is a man older than 75 in good health. The CDR3, as DNA: TGTGCCAGCAGCTCCACCGGGCCCGGCCGGGGTGAAAAACTGTTTTTT. Protein product: CASSSTGPGRGEKLFF.